Listed below are T cell receptor beta chains from one sample, sequenced in a study of T cells in Graves' hyperthyroidism and ophthalmopathy. TCRdb called the multiplex PCR reads again in MiXCR, with one record for every CDR3 protein. The table records more than 150,000 distinct CDR3 sequences, about a sixth of them present only once. Sequenced sample: blood. The receptor set was obtained from a woman aged 50 to 60 with Graves' hyperthyroidism. The CDR3 runs from the conserved cysteine through the conserved F or W. The D gene is left open where the match is weak. Rows give clone size only sometimes, using once, few, many, or a class for an expanded clone.

abundance	v_gene	d_gene	j_gene	CDR3aa	CDR3nt
-	TRBV28	-	TRBJ2-7	CASSFSGPYEQYF	TGTGCCAGCAGTTTCTCAGGACCGTACGAACAGTACTTC
many	TRBV6-1	-	TRBJ1-2	CASSGFLQGSNYGYTF	TGTGCCAGCAGTGGCTTTCTTCAGGGATCCAACTATGGCTACACCTTC
once	TRBV12-3/TRBV12-4	TRBD1	TRBJ2-1	CASRLTQGAVIEQFF	TGTGCCAGCAGACTAACGCAGGGGGCGGTTATTGAGCAGTTCTTC
many	TRBV29-1	-	TRBJ1-2	CSVYPTRSYGYTF	TGCAGCGTTTATCCGACCCGCTCTTATGGCTACACCTTC
-	TRBV27	TRBD2	TRBJ2-1	CVSSPQGLAAQLGNEQFF	TGTGTCAGCAGTCCCCAGGGACTAGCGGCCCAGCTTGGGAATGAGCAGTTCTTC
many	TRBV11-1	-	TRBJ1-1	CASSRESMNTEAFF	TGTGCCAGCAGCCGAGAGAGCATGAACACTGAAGCTTTCTTT
many	TRBV10-3	TRBD1	TRBJ1-3	CAISTGDSGNTIYF	TGTGCCATCAGCACAGGGGACTCTGGAAACACCATATATTTT
few	TRBV5-1	-	TRBJ2-3	CASSSTTSTDTQYF	TGCGCCAGCAGCTCGACGACTAGCACAGATACGCAGTATTTT
many	TRBV7-9	-	TRBJ2-7	CASSRDGHEQYF	TGTGCCAGCAGCCGGGACGGCCACGAGCAGTACTTC
many	TRBV20-1	-	TRBJ2-7	CSARRGGPYEQYF	TGCAGTGCTCGGAGGGGGGGGCCCTACGAGCAGTACTTC
many	TRBV7-9	-	TRBJ1-2	CASSPGWPRYGYTF	TGTGCCAGCAGCCCCGGTTGGCCTAGGTATGGCTACACCTTC
many	TRBV7-9	-	TRBJ2-7	CASSRTPSLEQYF	TGTGCCAGCAGCCGTACCCCTTCCCTGGAGCAGTACTTC
-	TRBV12-3/TRBV12-4	-	TRBJ1-1	CASSLVSSGTEAFF	TGTGCCAGCAGTTTAGTGAGTAGTGGGACTGAAGCTTTCTTT
few	TRBV27	TRBD1	TRBJ2-2	CASSLRTGVTGELFF	TGTGCCAGCAGTTTAAGGACAGGGGTTACCGGGGAGCTGTTTTTT
-	TRBV4-1	-	TRBJ2-1	CASSQVVGGGAANEQFF	TGCGCCAGCAGCCAAGTCGTTGGTGGGGGGGCTGCCAATGAGCAGTTCTTC
-	TRBV7-7	-	TRBJ2-5	CASSFPGAAETQYF	TGTGCTAGCAGCTTCCCAGGGGCAGCGGAGACCCAGTACTTC
many	TRBV7-6	-	TRBJ2-2	CASSLGGSYTGELFF	TGTGCCAGCAGCTTAGGGGGGTCCTACACCGGGGAGCTGTTTTTT
few	TRBV5-6	-	TRBJ2-7	CASSLGTGRSSYEQYF	TGTGCCAGCAGCTTGGGGACGGGACGAAGCTCCTACGAGCAGTACTTC
many	TRBV7-4	-	TRBJ1-1	CASSFGQGVWAFF	TGTGCCAGCAGCTTTGGGCAGGGCGTCTGGGCTTTCTTT
many	TRBV6-5	-	TRBJ1-5	CASSYTNREQPQHF	TGTGCCAGCAGTTACACTAACAGGGAACAGCCCCAGCATTTT
many	TRBV5-1	-	TRBJ2-5	CASSLFSGFQETQYF	TGCGCCAGCAGCTTGTTCTCGGGGTTCCAAGAGACCCAGTACTTC
many	TRBV6-2/TRBV6-3	TRBD1	TRBJ1-2	CASSSDREGSFGYTF	TGTGCCAGCAGTTCCGACAGGGAGGGTTCTTTCGGCTACACCTTC
many	TRBV7-6	-	TRBJ2-5	CASSVRQGRAETQYF	TGTGCCAGCAGCGTTAGACAGGGGAGGGCAGAGACCCAGTACTTC
few	TRBV20-1	TRBD1	TRBJ2-5	CSARDPRGMIRETQYF	TGCAGTGCTAGAGATCCCAGGGGGATGATTAGAGAGACCCAGTACTTC
many	TRBV6-1	-	TRBJ2-7	CASGPSGYEQYF	TGTGCCAGCGGTCCCTCGGGTTACGAGCAGTACTTC
many	TRBV5-8	-	TRBJ1-2	CASSLGRGNYGYTF	TGTGCCAGCAGCTTGGGGAGGGGAAACTATGGCTACACCTTC
-	TRBV5-1	TRBD2	TRBJ2-7	CASSLTSGDLRYEQYF	TGCGCCAGCAGCTTGACTAGCGGGGACCTACGCTACGAGCAGTACTTC
many	TRBV6-1	TRBD2	TRBJ2-3	CASSGLAGGPRTDTQYF	TGTGCCAGCAGTGGGTTAGCGGGGGGGCCTCGCACAGATACGCAGTATTTT
-	TRBV4-2	TRBD2	TRBJ2-5	CASSQTGLAGEETQYF	TGTGCCAGCAGCCAAACTGGACTAGCGGGTGAAGAGACCCAGTACTTC
-	TRBV6-1	TRBD2	TRBJ2-1	CASRGLALNEQFF	TGTGCCAGCAGGGGACTAGCTTTAAATGAGCAGTTCTTC
-	TRBV5-1	-	TRBJ1-1	CASYLGLNTEAFF	TGCGCCAGTTACCTGGGCCTTAACACTGAAGCTTTCTTT
-	TRBV11-3	TRBD1	TRBJ1-1	CASSLGTGPAFF	TGTGCCAGCAGCCTCGGGACAGGGCCCGCTTTCTTT
-	TRBV6-1	TRBD1	TRBJ1-5	CAGSSGQFNQPQHF	TGTGCCGGCAGCTCGGGACAGTTTAATCAGCCCCAGCATTTT
many	TRBV12-3/TRBV12-4	TRBD1	TRBJ2-3	CASGWGDRGPELPIGTQYF	TGTGCCAGCGGATGGGGGGACAGGGGGCCGGAGCTACCTATCGGTACGCAGTATTTT
many	TRBV2	TRBD1	TRBJ1-2	CASSGQGLNYGYTF	TGTGCCAGCAGTGGACAGGGGCTGAACTATGGCTACACCTTC
many	TRBV3-1	-	TRBJ1-1	CASSRRTANTEAFF	TGTGCCAGCAGCCGAAGGACAGCGAACACTGAAGCTTTCTTT
-	TRBV4-3	TRBD2	TRBJ2-2	CASSQSGGEGTGELFF	TGCGCCAGCAGCCAATCCGGGGGGGAGGGCACCGGGGAGCTGTTTTTT
-	TRBV20-1	-	TRBJ2-5	CSPDYRETQYF	TGCAGTCCGGACTATAGAGAGACCCAGTACTTC
many	TRBV28	-	TRBJ2-1	CASSLAERKFYNEQFF	TGTGCCAGCAGTTTGGCAGAGCGGAAATTTTACAATGAGCAGTTCTTC
many	TRBV6-6	-	TRBJ2-5	CASSYSKGREETQYF	TGTGCCAGCAGTTACTCTAAGGGACGAGAAGAGACCCAGTACTTC
many	TRBV19	-	TRBJ1-5	CASSIEWGKNSNQPQHF	TGTGCCAGTAGTATAGAATGGGGCAAAAATAGCAATCAGCCCCAGCATTTT
-	TRBV18	TRBD1	TRBJ1-1	CASHGTGEAFF	TGTGCCAGCCATGGGACAGGGGAAGCTTTCTTT
many	TRBV5-1	-	TRBJ2-3	CASSFSEVPSTDTQYF	TGCGCCAGCAGCTTTTCAGAGGTACCTAGCACAGATACGCAGTATTTT
many	TRBV7-6	-	TRBJ1-1	CASSLGLLSTEAFF	TGTGCCAGCAGCTTAGGTCTCTTAAGCACTGAAGCTTTCTTT
many	TRBV20-1	TRBD1	TRBJ1-5	CSASELTGVGQPQHF	TGCAGTGCCTCAGAATTGACAGGGGTCGGTCAGCCCCAGCATTTT
-	TRBV19	TRBD2	TRBJ2-2	CASSIGSGGVKNTGELFF	TGTGCCAGTAGTATAGGTAGCGGGGGGGTCAAAAACACCGGGGAGCTGTTTTTT
many	TRBV2	-	TRBJ1-2	CASSEAGSGVYGYTF	TGTGCCAGCAGTGAAGCGGGGTCGGGTGTCTATGGCTACACCTTC
many	TRBV28	-	TRBJ1-2	CASLRGGYGYTF	TGTGCCAGCCTCAGGGGAGGTTATGGCTACACCTTC
many	TRBV5-1	-	TRBJ2-7	CASSQNPKPGEQYF	TGCGCCAGCAGCCAAAACCCCAAACCGGGCGAGCAGTACTTC
many	TRBV2	-	TRBJ1-1	CASRGGRNTEAFF	TGTGCCAGCAGAGGGGGACGGAACACTGAAGCTTTCTTT
few	TRBV6-2/TRBV6-3	-	TRBJ1-4	CASPNSAYEKLFF	TGTGCCAGCCCGAACAGTGCCTATGAAAAACTGTTTTTT
many	TRBV20-1	-	TRBJ2-5	CSARVALQETQYF	TGCAGTGCTAGAGTCGCACTCCAAGAGACCCAGTACTTC
once	TRBV28	TRBD1	TRBJ2-7	CASSSSGTGFHEQYF	TGTGCCAGCAGTTCCTCCGGGACAGGGTTCCACGAGCAGTACTTC
many	TRBV29-1	-	TRBJ1-2	CSVEELNQNYGYTF	TGCAGCGTTGAAGAATTAAACCAAAACTATGGCTACACCTTC